This entry lists 4 T cell receptor beta chains sequenced from one sample in a study of T cells in tuberculosis. Thawed, overnight-rested PBMC were stained with GMM-loaded CD1B tetramer, viability dye and anti-CD3, then sorted. C32 glucose monomycolate from Rhodococcus equi was loaded onto the CD1B tetramers. TCRdb's table, derived via immunoSEQ multiplex PCR, lists solely in-frame clones and lacks some. There are 85,000 to 90,000 clones in the sample; around 90% occur only once, and approximately 2% lies in the top ten. Sample: CD1b-GMM tetramer-negative cells sorted from PBMCs. The origin of the receptors is an adult woman with latent tuberculosis.

The chain carries TRBV6-1 and TRBJ2-7; D is undetermined. Germline CDR1 and CDR2: MNHNS and SASEGT. This CDR3 has 13 amino acids. With 0 bases removed from V and 7 bases from J, the gap between germline ends came to 10 bases. The CDR3 sequence: CASSEAGQREQYV. DNA of the CDR3: TGTGCCAGCAGTGAAGCGGGCCAGAGAGAGCAGTACGTC.

The chain uses TRBV27 and TRBJ1-3; no reliable D call. The CDR3 consists of 16 residues. V lost 5 bases, J lost 2 bases, and 16 bases lay in between. CDR1 MNHEY and CDR2 SMNVEV come from the germline V gene (reference sequence). As DNA, the CDR3 is TGTGCCAGCAGTCCCGGCCCGGGAGCAGCTGGAAACACCATATATTTT. Its translation is CASSPGPGAAGNTIYF.

The chain links TRBV19 to TRBJ2-1; 12 bases are shared with TRBD2. V lost 8 bases to trimming and J lost 9 bases; unmatched junction nucleotides: 8. This CDR3 contains 14 residues. The germline CDR1 and CDR2 sequences are LNHDA and SQIVND (reference sequence). The CDR3 region has the DNA TGTGCCAGTGGCTCTAGCGGGGGGGGTGGTGAGCAGTTCTTC. Translating gives CASGSSGGGGEQFF.

This chain uses TRBV11-2 with TRBJ2-3, with a weak D call TRBD1 (7 bases). The CDR3 is 18 amino acids. CDR1 SGHAT and CDR2 FQNNGV come from the germline V gene. V lost 4 bases to trimming and J lost 0 bases, with 20 bases between them. The CDR3 DNA sequence: TGTGCCAGCAGCTCTGGTGCAGGGGGGCGATGGAGCACAGATACGCAGTATTTT. As protein: CASSSGAGGRWSTDTQYF.